Described below is a single T cell receptor beta chain sequence and its context. One Seattle source followed patients from active infection through their disease course. The CDR3 contains 12 residues. Looked up from germline, CDR1 is MNHEY and CDR2 is SVGAGI. The germline V and J ends were trimmed by 8 bases and 6 bases, with 13 bases remaining between them. This record comes from a study of blood T cell repertoires in COVID-19. Study at large: Italy, Spain and the United States were the sources of the convalescent and acute COVID-19 samples. PBMCs, B-cell-depleted T cells, or T cells provided the cDNA or gDNA that made up the material.

Measured with immunoSEQ multiplex PCR; TCRdb has only the in-frame clones, and not every one. This table has about 250,000 clones, about 85% appearing once. The TCR sequence derives from a human donor with COVID-19, enrolled during active disease. The donor label of this sample is uncertain. This chain links TRBV6-5 with TRBJ1-1, with a possible D match to TRBD1 (5 bases). The sequenced sample consisted of peripheral blood. CDR3 nucleotides: TGTGCCAGCGGACGGGGGGGGGCTGAAGCTTTCTTT. It specifies CASGRGGAEAFF.